One T cell receptor (beta chain) is described in this entry. Enrolment of Seattle patients took place during active infection, and they were followed longitudinally. The data are from a study of blood T cell repertoires in COVID-19. Study overall: The study drew acute and convalescent COVID-19 samples from the United States, Italy and Spain. From T cells, B-cell-depleted T cells, or PBMCs came the material, which was cDNA or gDNA.

This CDR3 spans 18 amino acids. The germline CDR1 and CDR2 sequences are SGHRS and YFSETQ. V gave up 0 bases and J gave up 0 bases, with 16 bases separating them. The method was immunoSEQ multiplex PCR; TCRdb's version includes in-frame clones alone and lacks a portion of them. The table includes around 270,000 clones, more than 65% detected once. The chain employs TRBV5-1 and TRBJ1-5, with a possible D match to TRBD1 (6 bases). The TCR sequence derives from an older person with COVID-19, enrolled during active disease. Sequencing used peripheral blood. CDR3 sequence: CASSLGGTWENSNQPQHF. The CDR3 DNA reads as TGCGCCAGCAGCTTGGGAGGGACATGGGAAAATAGCAATCAGCCCCAGCATTTT.